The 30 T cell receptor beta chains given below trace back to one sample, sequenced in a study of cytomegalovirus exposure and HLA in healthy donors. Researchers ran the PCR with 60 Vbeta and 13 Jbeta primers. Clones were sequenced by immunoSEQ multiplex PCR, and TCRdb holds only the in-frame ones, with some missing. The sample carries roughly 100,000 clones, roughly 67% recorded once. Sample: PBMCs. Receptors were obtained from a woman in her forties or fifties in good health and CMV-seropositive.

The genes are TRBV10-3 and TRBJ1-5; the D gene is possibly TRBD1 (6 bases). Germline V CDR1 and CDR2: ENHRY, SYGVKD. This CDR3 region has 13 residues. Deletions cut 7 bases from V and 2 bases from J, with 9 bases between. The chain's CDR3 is CAITRGGNQPQHF. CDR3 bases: TGTGCCATCACCAGGGGAGGCAATCAGCCCCAGCATTTT.

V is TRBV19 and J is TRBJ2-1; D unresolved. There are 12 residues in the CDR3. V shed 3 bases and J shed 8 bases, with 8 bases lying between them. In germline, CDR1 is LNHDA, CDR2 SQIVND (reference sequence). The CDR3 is CASSIQRDEQFF. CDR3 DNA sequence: TGTGCCAGTAGTATTCAACGGGATGAGCAGTTCTTC.

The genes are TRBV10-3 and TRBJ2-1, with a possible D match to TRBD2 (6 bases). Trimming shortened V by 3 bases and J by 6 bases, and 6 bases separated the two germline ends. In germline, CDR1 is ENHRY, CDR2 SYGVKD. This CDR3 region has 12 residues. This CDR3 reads CAISDGGNEQFF. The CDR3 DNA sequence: TGTGCCATCAGTGACGGGGGCAATGAGCAGTTCTTC.

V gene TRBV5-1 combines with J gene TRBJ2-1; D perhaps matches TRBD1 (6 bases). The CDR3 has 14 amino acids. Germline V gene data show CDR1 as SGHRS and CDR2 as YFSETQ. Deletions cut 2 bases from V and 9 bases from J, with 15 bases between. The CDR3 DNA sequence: TGCGCCAGCAGCTTACGACAGGCCAACGGTGAGCAGTTCTTC. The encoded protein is CASSLRQANGEQFF.

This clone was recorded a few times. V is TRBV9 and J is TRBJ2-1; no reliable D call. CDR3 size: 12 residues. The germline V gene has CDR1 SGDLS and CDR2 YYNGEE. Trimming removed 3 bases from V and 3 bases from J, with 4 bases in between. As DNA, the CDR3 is TGTGCCAGCAGCGCCAACTACAATGAGCAGTTCTTC. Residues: CASSANYNEQFF.

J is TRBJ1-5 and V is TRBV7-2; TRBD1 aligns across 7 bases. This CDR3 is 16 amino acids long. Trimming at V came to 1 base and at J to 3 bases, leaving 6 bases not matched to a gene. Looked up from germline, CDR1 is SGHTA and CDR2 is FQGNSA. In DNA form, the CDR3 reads TGTGCCAGCAGCTTAGACAGGGGTATTAACAATCAGCCCCAGCATTTT. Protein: CASSLDRGINNQPQHF.

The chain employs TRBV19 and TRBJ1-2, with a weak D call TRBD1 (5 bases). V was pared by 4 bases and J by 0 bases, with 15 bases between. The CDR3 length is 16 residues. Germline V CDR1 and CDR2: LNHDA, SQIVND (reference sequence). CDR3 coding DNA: TGTGCCAGTAGTAGCCCCCCAGGGCTCCCTAACTATGGCTACACCTTC. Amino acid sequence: CASSSPPGLPNYGYTF.

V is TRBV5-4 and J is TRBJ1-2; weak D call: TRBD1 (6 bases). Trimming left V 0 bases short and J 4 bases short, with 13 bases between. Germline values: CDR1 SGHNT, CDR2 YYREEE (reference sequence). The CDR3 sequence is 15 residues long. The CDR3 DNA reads TGTGCCAGCAGCTTGGTTGGACAGCCCACCTATGGCTACACCTTC. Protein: CASSLVGQPTYGYTF.

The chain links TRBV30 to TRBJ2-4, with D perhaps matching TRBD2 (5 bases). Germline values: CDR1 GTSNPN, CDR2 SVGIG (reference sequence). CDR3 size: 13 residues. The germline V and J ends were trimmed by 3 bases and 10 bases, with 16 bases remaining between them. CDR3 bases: TGTGCCTGGAGCGAATGGACTCCGGGGATTCAGTACTTC. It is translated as CAWSEWTPGIQYF.

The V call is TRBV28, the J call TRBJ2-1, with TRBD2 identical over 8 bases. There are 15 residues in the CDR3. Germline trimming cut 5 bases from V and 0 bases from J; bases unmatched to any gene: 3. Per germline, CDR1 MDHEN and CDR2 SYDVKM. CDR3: CASSLGLVSYNEQFF. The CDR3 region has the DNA TGTGCCAGCAGTCTGGGACTAGTCTCCTACAATGAGCAGTTCTTC.

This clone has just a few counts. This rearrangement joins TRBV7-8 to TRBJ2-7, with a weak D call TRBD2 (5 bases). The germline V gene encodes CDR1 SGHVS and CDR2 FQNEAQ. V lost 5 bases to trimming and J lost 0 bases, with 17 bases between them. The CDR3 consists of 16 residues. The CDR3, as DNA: TGTGCCAGCAGCCCTATGGCTATGGGGAGCTCCTACGAGCAGTACTTC. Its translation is CASSPMAMGSSYEQYF.

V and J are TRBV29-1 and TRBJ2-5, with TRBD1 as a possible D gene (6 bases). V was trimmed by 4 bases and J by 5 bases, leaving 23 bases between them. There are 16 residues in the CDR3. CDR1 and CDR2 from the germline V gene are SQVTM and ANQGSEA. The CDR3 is CSVVGALGLRGETQYF. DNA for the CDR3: TGCAGCGTTGTGGGGGCCCTAGGTTTAAGGGGGGAGACCCAGTACTTC.

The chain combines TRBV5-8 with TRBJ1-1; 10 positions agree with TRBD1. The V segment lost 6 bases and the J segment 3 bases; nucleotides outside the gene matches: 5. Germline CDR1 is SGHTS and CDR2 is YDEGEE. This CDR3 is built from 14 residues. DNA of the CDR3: TGTGCCAGCACCTCGGGACAGGGGTACACTGAAGCTTTCTTT. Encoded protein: CASTSGQGYTEAFF. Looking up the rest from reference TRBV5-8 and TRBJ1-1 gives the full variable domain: EAGVTQSPTHLIKTRGQQATLRCSPISGHTSVYWYQQALGLGLQFLLWYDEGEERNRGNFPPRFSGRQFPNYSSELNVNALELEDSALYLCASTSGQGYTEAFFGQGTRLTVV.

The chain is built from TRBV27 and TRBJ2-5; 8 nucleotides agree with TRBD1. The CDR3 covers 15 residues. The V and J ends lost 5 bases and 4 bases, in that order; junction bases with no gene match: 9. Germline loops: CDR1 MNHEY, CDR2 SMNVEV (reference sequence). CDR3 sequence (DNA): TGTGCCAGCAGTCGAACTCAGGGGGCGGGAGAGACCCAGTACTTC. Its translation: CASSRTQGAGETQYF.

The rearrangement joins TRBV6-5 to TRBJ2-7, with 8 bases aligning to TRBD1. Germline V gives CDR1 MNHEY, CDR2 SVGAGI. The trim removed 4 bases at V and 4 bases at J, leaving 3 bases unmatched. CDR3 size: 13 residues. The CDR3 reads CASSWTGTYEQYF. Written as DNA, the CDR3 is TGTGCCAGCAGTTGGACAGGGACGTACGAGCAGTACTTC.

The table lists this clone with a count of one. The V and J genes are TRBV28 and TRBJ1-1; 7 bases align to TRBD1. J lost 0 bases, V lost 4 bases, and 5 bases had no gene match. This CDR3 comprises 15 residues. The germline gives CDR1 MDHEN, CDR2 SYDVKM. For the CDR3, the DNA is TGTGCCAGCAGTTCGGACAGGAACATGAACACTGAAGCTTTCTTT. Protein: CASSSDRNMNTEAFF.

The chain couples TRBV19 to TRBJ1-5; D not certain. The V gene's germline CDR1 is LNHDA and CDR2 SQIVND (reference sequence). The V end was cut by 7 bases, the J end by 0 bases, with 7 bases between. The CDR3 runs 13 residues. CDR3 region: CASKTDSNQPQHF. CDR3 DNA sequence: TGTGCCAGTAAAACAGATAGCAATCAGCCCCAGCATTTT.

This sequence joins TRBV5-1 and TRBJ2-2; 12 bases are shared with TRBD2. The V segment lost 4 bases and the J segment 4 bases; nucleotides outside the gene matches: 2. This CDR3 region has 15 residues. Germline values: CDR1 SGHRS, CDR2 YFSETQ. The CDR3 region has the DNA TGCGCCAGCAGCCTGGGACTAGCGGGCACCGGGGAGCTGTTTTTT. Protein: CASSLGLAGTGELFF.

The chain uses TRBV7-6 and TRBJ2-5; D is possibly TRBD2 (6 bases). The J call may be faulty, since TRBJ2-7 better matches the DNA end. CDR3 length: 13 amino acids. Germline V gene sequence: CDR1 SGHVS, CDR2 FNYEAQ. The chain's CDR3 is CASSFDGGYEQYF. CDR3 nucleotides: TGTGCCAGCAGCTTCGACGGGGGATACGAGCAGTACTTC.

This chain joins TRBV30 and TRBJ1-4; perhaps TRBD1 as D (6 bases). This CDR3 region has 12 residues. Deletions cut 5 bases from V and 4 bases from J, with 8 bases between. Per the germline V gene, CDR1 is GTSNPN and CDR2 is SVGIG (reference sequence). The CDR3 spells CAWDRYNEKLFF. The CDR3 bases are TGTGCCTGGGACAGGTATAATGAAAAACTGTTTTTT.

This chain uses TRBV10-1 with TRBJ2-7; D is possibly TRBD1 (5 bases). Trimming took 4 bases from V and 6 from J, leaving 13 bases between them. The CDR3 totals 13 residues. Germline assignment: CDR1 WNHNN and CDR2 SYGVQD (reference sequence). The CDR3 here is CASSGGRVAEQYF. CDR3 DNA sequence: TGCGCCAGCAGTGGAGGCAGGGTGGCCGAGCAGTACTTC.

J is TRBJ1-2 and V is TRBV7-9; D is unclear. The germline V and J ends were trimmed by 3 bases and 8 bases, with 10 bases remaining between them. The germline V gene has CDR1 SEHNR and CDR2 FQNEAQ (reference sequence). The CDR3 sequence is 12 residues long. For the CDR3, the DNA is TGTGCCAGCAGCTTGGCCGGGGAAGGCTACACCTTC. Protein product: CASSLAGEGYTF.

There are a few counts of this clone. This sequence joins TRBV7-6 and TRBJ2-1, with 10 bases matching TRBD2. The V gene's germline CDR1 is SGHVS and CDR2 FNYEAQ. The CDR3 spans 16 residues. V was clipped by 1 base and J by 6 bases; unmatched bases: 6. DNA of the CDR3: TGTGCCAGCAGCTTAGGGAGCGGGGGGGCCTCCAATGAGCAGTTCTTC. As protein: CASSLGSGGASNEQFF. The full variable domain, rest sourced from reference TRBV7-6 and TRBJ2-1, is GAGVSQSPRYKVTKRGQDVALRCDPISGHVSLYWYRQALGQGPEFLTYFNYEAQQDKSGLPNDRFSAERPEGSISTLTIQRTEQRDSAMYRCASSLGSGGASNEQFFGPGTRLTVL.

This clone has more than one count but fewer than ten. The CDR3 reads CASALQGGDEQFF. CDR3 nucleotide sequence: TGTGCCAGCGCTTTACAGGGAGGGGATGAGCAGTTCTTC. This rearrangement joins TRBV9 to TRBJ2-1; perhaps TRBD2 as D (7 bases). CDR1 is SGDLS and CDR2 is YYNGEE in the germline V gene. The ends were cut back, 7 bases at V and 8 bases at J, with 16 bases in the middle. CDR3 length equals 13 residues.

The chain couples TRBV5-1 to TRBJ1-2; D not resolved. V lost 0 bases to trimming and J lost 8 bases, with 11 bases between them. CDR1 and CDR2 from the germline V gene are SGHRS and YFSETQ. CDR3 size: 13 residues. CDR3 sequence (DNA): TGCGCCAGCAGCTTGGCGGGAAGCGACGGCTACACCTTC. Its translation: CASSLAGSDGYTF. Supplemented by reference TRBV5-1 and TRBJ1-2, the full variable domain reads KAGVTQTPRYLIKTRGQQVTLSCSPISGHRSVSWYQQTPGQGLQFLFEYFSETQRNKGNFPGRFSGRQFSNSRSEMNVSTLELGDSALYLCASSLAGSDGYTFGSGTRLTVV.

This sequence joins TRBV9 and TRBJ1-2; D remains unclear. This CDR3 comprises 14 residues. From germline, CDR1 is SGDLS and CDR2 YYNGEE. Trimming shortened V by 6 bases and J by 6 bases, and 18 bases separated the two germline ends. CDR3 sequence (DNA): TGTGCCAGCACTGTCGGGGAAGGGTTCGATGGCTACACCTTC. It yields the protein CASTVGEGFDGYTF.

The CDR3, as DNA: TGTGCCAGCGGACAGGGGGGGACCTACGAGCAGTACTTC. It is translated as CASGQGGTYEQYF. The gene calls are TRBV6-5 and TRBJ2-5; 10 nucleotides align to TRBD1. The J call may be mistaken, given a closer DNA end match to TRBJ2-7. The CDR3 is made up of 13 amino acids. Germline V gives CDR1 MNHEY, CDR2 SVGAGI.

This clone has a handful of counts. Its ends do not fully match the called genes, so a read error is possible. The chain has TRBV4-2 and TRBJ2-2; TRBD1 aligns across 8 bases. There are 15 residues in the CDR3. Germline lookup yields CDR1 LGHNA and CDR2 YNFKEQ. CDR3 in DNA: TGTGCCGGCAGCCTGGACAGGGAAAACACCGGGGAGCTGTTTTTT. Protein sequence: CAGSLDRENTGELFF.

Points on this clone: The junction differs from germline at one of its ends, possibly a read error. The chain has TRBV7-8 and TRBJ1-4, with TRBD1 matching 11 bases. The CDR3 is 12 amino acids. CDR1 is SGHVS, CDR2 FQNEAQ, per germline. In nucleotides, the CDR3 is TGTGCCAGCAGCCACGGACAGGGGGCAGCGGTTTTT. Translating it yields CASSHGQGAAVF.

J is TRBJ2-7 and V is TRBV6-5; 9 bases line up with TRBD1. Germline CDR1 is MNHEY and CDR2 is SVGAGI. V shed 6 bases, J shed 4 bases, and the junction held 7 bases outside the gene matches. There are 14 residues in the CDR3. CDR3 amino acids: CASSPGQGSYEQYF. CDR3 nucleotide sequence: TGTGCCAGCAGCCCGGGACAGGGATCTTACGAGCAGTACTTC.